This T cell receptor (beta chain) was captured by sequencing in a study of cytomegalovirus exposure and HLA in healthy donors. V lost 3 bases to trimming and J lost 2 bases, with 11 bases between them. Germline CDR1 is MNHNY and CDR2 is SVGAGI (reference sequence). This CDR3 has 14 residues. Produced via immunoSEQ multiplex PCR; TCRdb's table is partial and in-frame only. The sample holds some 120,000 clones, around nine tenths seen once. The V call is TRBV6-6, the J call TRBJ2-7; D not resolved. The sequencing input was PBMCs. The TCR sequence derives from a young man in good health and CMV-seronegative. In DNA, the CDR3 is TGTGCCAGCAGTTATCTTAGTGTAACCTACGAGCAGTACTTC. It encodes CASSYLSVTYEQYF.